This TCR beta chain stems from a study of T-cell reconstitution after alpha-beta-depleted transplantation in children. With respect to this clonotype: Antigen: not known.

Points from the study as a whole: Reports say that about two months after transplant, the alpha-beta T cells came out of several hundred graft clones that had expanded. From newly produced T cells came most of the T-cell counts and diversity one year after transplant. Day-60 TCRbeta diversity that was high in some patients was derived from surviving recipient T cells and thymic progenitors.

The library targeted TCRbeta and was prepared with unique molecular identifiers. TCRdb fed the PCR reads into MiXCR, producing one record per CDR3 protein. This sample has about 980,000 distinct CDR3 sequences, with roughly 29% found just once. This CDR3 is 12 amino acids long. The germline CDR1 and CDR2 sequences are DFQATT and SNEGSKA (reference sequence). Trimming left V 4 bases short and J 5 bases short, with 9 bases between. The chain is built from TRBV20-1 and TRBJ1-5; D is undetermined. The clonotype comes from a boy less than two years old who had a stem cell transplant for SCID, so the T cells may come from the graft donor. The material sequenced was PBMCs, mostly from graft donor cells, taken 360 days after TCRalphabeta/CD19-depleted stem cell transplant. CDR3 region: CSATWPDQPQHF. The CDR3 nucleotides are TGCAGTGCTACTTGGCCTGATCAGCCCCAGCATTTT.